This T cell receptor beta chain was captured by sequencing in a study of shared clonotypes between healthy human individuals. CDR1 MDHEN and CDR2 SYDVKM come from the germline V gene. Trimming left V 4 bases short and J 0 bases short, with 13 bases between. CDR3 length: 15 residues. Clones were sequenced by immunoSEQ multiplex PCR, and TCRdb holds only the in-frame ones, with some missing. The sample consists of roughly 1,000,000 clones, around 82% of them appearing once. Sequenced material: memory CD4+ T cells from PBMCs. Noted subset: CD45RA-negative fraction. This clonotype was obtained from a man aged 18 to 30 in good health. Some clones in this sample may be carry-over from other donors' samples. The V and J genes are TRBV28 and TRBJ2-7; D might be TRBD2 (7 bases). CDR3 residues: CASSSTGRVSYEQYF. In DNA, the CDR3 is TGTGCCAGCAGTTCTACAGGGAGGGTCTCCTACGAGCAGTACTTC. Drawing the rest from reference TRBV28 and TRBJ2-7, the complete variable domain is DVKVTQSSRYLVKRTGEKVFLECVQDMDHENMFWYRQDPGLGLRLIYFSYDVKMKEKGDIPEGYSVSREKKERFSLILESASTNQTSMYLCASSSTGRVSYEQYFGPGTRLTVT.